This is a list of T cell receptor beta chains from one sample in a study of cytomegalovirus exposure and HLA in healthy donors. Using immunoSEQ multiplex PCR, the repertoire was profiled, and TCRdb retains in-frame clones only, with some absent. This sample yields 130,000 to 150,000 clones, of which 55% to 85% are seen a single time; 2% to 2.5% belongs to the top ten. The sequencing input was PBMCs. Receptor source: a middle-aged man in good health and CMV-seronegative. Each CDR3 is given with its conserved first and last residue. Each record gives: D gene, clone size, V gene, J gene, CDR3 protein, CDR3 DNA. D genes are given only for firm matches. Clone size is not always given. Where it is, it says once, few, many or a class for expanded clones.

d_gene: .; abundance: .; v_gene: TRBV18; j_gene: TRBJ2-2; CDR3aa: CASSREVGELFF; CDR3nt: TGTGCCAGCTCCCGGGAAGTCGGGGAGCTGTTTTTT
d_gene: TRBD1; abundance: few; v_gene: TRBV10-3; j_gene: TRBJ2-7; CDR3aa: CAILGQGSYEQYF; CDR3nt: TGTGCCATCCTCGGACAGGGCTCCTACGAGCAGTACTTC
d_gene: .; abundance: .; v_gene: TRBV7-2; j_gene: TRBJ2-1; CDR3aa: CASSSLRDEQFF; CDR3nt: TGTGCCAGCAGCTCCCTGCGAGATGAGCAGTTCTTC
d_gene: TRBD1; abundance: once; v_gene: TRBV28; j_gene: TRBJ2-3; CDR3aa: CASSLTTGSYTQYF; CDR3nt: TGTGCCAGCAGTTTAACGACAGGGTCATATACGCAGTATTTT
d_gene: TRBD2; abundance: .; v_gene: TRBV7-2; j_gene: TRBJ2-1; CDR3aa: CASSLVVGLAGINEQFF; CDR3nt: TGTGCCAGCAGCTTAGTTGTGGGACTAGCGGGAATCAATGAGCAGTTCTTC
d_gene: TRBD1; abundance: .; v_gene: TRBV5-1; j_gene: TRBJ2-3; CDR3aa: CASTRDRGSTDTQYF; CDR3nt: TGCGCCAGCACCCGGGACAGGGGAAGCACAGATACGCAGTATTTT
d_gene: TRBD1; abundance: .; v_gene: TRBV28; j_gene: TRBJ2-7; CDR3aa: CASSQTTGTFYEQYF; CDR3nt: TGTGCCAGCAGTCAAACGACAGGGACCTTCTACGAGCAGTACTTC
d_gene: TRBD2; abundance: .; v_gene: TRBV5-4; j_gene: TRBJ2-3; CDR3aa: CASRSGTTTDTQYF; CDR3nt: TGTGCCAGCCGATCCGGGACTACCACAGATACGCAGTATTTT
d_gene: TRBD2; abundance: .; v_gene: TRBV5-1; j_gene: TRBJ2-4; CDR3aa: CASSSTGTSGGVQYF; CDR3nt: TGCGCCAGCAGCTCGACCGGGACTAGCGGGGGGGTGCAGTACTTC
d_gene: TRBD2; abundance: once; v_gene: TRBV7-2; j_gene: TRBJ2-5; CDR3aa: CASSLARGGGETQYF; CDR3nt: TGTGCCAGCAGCTTAGCGCGGGGGGGCGGGGAGACCCAGTACTTC
d_gene: .; abundance: .; v_gene: TRBV6-6; j_gene: TRBJ1-2; CDR3aa: CASSHGTGEVNYGYTF; CDR3nt: TGTGCCAGCAGTCACGGGACGGGGGAAGTCAACTATGGCTACACCTTC
d_gene: TRBD2; abundance: .; v_gene: TRBV5-1; j_gene: TRBJ2-3; CDR3aa: CASSLIGGGRPTSTDTQYF; CDR3nt: TGCGCCAGCAGCTTGATTGGCGGGGGGCGTCCTACTAGCACAGATACGCAGTATTTT
d_gene: .; abundance: .; v_gene: TRBV9; j_gene: TRBJ2-7; CDR3aa: CASSVGLRYEQYF; CDR3nt: TGTGCCAGCAGCGTGGGACTCCGCTACGAGCAGTACTTC
d_gene: TRBD2; abundance: .; v_gene: TRBV5-1; j_gene: TRBJ2-3; CDR3aa: CASSNYLAGGTDTQYF; CDR3nt: TGCGCCAGCAGCAACTACCTAGCGGGGGGCACAGATACGCAGTATTTT
d_gene: TRBD1; abundance: .; v_gene: TRBV6-5; j_gene: TRBJ2-7; CDR3aa: CASSYRTGALYEQYF; CDR3nt: TGTGCCAGCAGTTACCGGACAGGGGCCCTCTACGAGCAGTACTTC
d_gene: .; abundance: few; v_gene: TRBV7-2; j_gene: TRBJ2-7; CDR3aa: CASSLSASPYEQYF; CDR3nt: TGTGCCAGCAGCTTGTCCGCTAGTCCCTACGAGCAGTACTTC
d_gene: .; abundance: .; v_gene: TRBV7-9; j_gene: TRBJ2-3; CDR3aa: CASSSTTDTQYF; CDR3nt: TGTGCCAGCAGCTCGACAACAGATACGCAGTATTTT
d_gene: TRBD2; abundance: once; v_gene: TRBV10-1; j_gene: TRBJ2-7; CDR3aa: CASSPGTSDSYEQYF; CDR3nt: TGCGCCAGCAGCCCCGGGACTAGCGATTCCTACGAGCAGTACTTC
d_gene: TRBD2; abundance: .; v_gene: TRBV5-4; j_gene: TRBJ2-2; CDR3aa: CASSLGEGTGELFF; CDR3nt: TGTGCCAGCAGCTTGGGGGAGGGAACCGGGGAGCTGTTTTTT
d_gene: TRBD1; abundance: .; v_gene: TRBV5-4; j_gene: TRBJ2-2; CDR3aa: CAWLRDRALTGELFF; CDR3nt: TGTGCCTGGCTCCGGGACAGGGCTTTGACCGGGGAGCTGTTTTTT
d_gene: TRBD1; abundance: .; v_gene: TRBV19; j_gene: TRBJ1-1; CDR3aa: CASSIDRGHTEAFF; CDR3nt: TGTGCCAGTAGTATAGATAGGGGGCACACTGAAGCTTTCTTT
d_gene: .; abundance: .; v_gene: TRBV9; j_gene: TRBJ2-5; CDR3aa: CASSESARVETQYF; CDR3nt: TGTGCCAGCAGCGAGTCTGCTCGGGTTGAGACCCAGTACTTC
d_gene: .; abundance: once; v_gene: TRBV7-2; j_gene: TRBJ1-2; CDR3aa: CASSLAQGSGYTF; CDR3nt: TGTGCCAGCAGCTTAGCGCAGGGCAGTGGCTACACCTTC
d_gene: .; abundance: .; v_gene: TRBV10-1; j_gene: TRBJ2-2; CDR3aa: CASSESGVTGELFF; CDR3nt: TGCGCCAGCAGTGAGTCAGGGGTCACCGGGGAGCTGTTTTTT
d_gene: TRBD1; abundance: few; v_gene: TRBV5-1; j_gene: TRBJ1-1; CDR3aa: CASSQRQGAEAFF; CDR3nt: TGCGCCAGCAGCCAGCGACAGGGAGCTGAAGCTTTCTTT
d_gene: .; abundance: few; v_gene: TRBV9; j_gene: TRBJ2-4; CDR3aa: CASSVAGWENIQYF; CDR3nt: TGTGCCAGCAGCGTAGCGGGGTGGGAAAACATTCAGTACTTC
d_gene: .; abundance: once; v_gene: TRBV5-1; j_gene: TRBJ2-3; CDR3aa: CASSLRGGADTQYF; CDR3nt: TGCGCCAGCAGCTTGCGTGGCGGGGCTGATACGCAGTATTTT
d_gene: .; abundance: .; v_gene: TRBV2; j_gene: TRBJ2-4; CDR3aa: CASSEPLAINIQYF; CDR3nt: TGTGCCAGCAGTGAACCACTAGCTATAAACATTCAGTACTTC
d_gene: TRBD1; abundance: .; v_gene: TRBV18; j_gene: TRBJ2-7; CDR3aa: CASSPTGEYEQYF; CDR3nt: TGTGCCAGCTCACCCACAGGGGAATACGAGCAGTACTTC
d_gene: TRBD1; abundance: .; v_gene: TRBV7-2; j_gene: TRBJ2-7; CDR3aa: CASSLGLPGQGSHEQYF; CDR3nt: TGTGCCAGCAGCTTAGGCTTACCGGGACAGGGGTCACACGAGCAGTACTTC
d_gene: TRBD1; abundance: .; v_gene: TRBV6-6; j_gene: TRBJ1-1; CDR3aa: CASSPPPGQRNTEAFF; CDR3nt: TGTGCCAGCAGCCCCCCTCCGGGACAGCGGAACACTGAAGCTTTCTTT
d_gene: .; abundance: .; v_gene: TRBV7-3; j_gene: TRBJ1-1; CDR3aa: CASSLSGTGNTEAFF; CDR3nt: TGTGCCAGCAGCTTATCAGGCACCGGGAACACTGAAGCTTTCTTT
d_gene: .; abundance: few; v_gene: TRBV7-9; j_gene: TRBJ1-2; CDR3aa: CASSLLGGGPYGYTF; CDR3nt: TGTGCCAGCAGTCTATTGGGGGGGGGCCCGTATGGCTACACCTTC
d_gene: .; abundance: .; v_gene: TRBV10-2; j_gene: TRBJ1-2; CDR3aa: CASRDTANYGYTF; CDR3nt: TGCGCCAGCAGGGACACCGCGAACTATGGCTACACCTTC
d_gene: .; abundance: .; v_gene: TRBV2; j_gene: TRBJ1-5; CDR3aa: CASSEHRSFSNQPQHF; CDR3nt: TGTGCCAGCAGTGAACACAGGAGCTTTAGCAATCAGCCCCAGCATTTT
d_gene: .; abundance: .; v_gene: TRBV7-9; j_gene: TRBJ2-7; CDR3aa: CASSSLSAAYEQYF; CDR3nt: TGTGCCAGCAGCAGCCTGTCGGCGGCCTACGAGCAGTACTTC
d_gene: TRBD1; abundance: few; v_gene: TRBV29-1; j_gene: TRBJ2-7; CDR3aa: CSTGGGEPYEQYF; CDR3nt: TGCAGCACAGGGGGTGGCGAACCCTACGAGCAGTACTTC
d_gene: .; abundance: .; v_gene: TRBV29-1; j_gene: TRBJ2-3; CDR3aa: CSVEDVARTDTQYF; CDR3nt: TGCAGCGTTGAAGATGTCGCGCGGACAGATACGCAGTATTTT
d_gene: .; abundance: .; v_gene: TRBV2; j_gene: TRBJ1-1; CDR3aa: CASSPRTGSSTEAFF; CDR3nt: TGTGCCAGCAGTCCGCGTACAGGGTCTAGCACTGAAGCTTTCTTT
d_gene: TRBD1; abundance: .; v_gene: TRBV19; j_gene: TRBJ2-7; CDR3aa: CASSIGGTGSYEQYF; CDR3nt: TGTGCCAGTAGTATAGGGGGGACAGGATCCTACGAGCAGTACTTC
d_gene: .; abundance: .; v_gene: TRBV7-9; j_gene: TRBJ2-7; CDR3aa: CASSLAHGYEQYF; CDR3nt: TGTGCCAGCAGCTTAGCGCACGGCTACGAGCAGTACTTC